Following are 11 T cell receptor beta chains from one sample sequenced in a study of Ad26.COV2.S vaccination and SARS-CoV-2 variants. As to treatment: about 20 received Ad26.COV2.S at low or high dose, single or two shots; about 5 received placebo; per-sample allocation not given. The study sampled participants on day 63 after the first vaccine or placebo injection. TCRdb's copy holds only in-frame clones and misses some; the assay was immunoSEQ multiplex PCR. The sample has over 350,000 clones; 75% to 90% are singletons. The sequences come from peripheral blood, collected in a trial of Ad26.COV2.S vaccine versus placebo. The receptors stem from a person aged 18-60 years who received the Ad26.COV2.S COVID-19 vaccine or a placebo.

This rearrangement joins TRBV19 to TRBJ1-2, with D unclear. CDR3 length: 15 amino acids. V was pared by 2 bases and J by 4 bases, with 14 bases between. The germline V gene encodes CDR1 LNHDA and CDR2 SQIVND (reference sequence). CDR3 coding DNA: TGTGCCAGTAGTATATTCGGCCCAGGCGGCTATGGCTACACCTTC. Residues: CASSIFGPGGYGYTF. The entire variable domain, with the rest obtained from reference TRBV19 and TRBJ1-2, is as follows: DGGITQSPKYLFRKEGQNVTLSCEQNLNHDAMYWYRQDPGQGLRLIYYSQIVNDFQKGDIAEGYSVSREKKESFPLTVTSAQKNPTAFYLCASSIFGPGGYGYTFGSGTRLTVV.

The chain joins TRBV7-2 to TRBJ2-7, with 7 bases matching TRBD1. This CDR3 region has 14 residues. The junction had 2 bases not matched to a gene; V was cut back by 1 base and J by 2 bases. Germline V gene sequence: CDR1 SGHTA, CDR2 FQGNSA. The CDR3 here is CASSLEQGTYEQYF. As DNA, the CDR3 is TGTGCCAGCAGCTTAGAACAGGGGACCTACGAGCAGTACTTC.

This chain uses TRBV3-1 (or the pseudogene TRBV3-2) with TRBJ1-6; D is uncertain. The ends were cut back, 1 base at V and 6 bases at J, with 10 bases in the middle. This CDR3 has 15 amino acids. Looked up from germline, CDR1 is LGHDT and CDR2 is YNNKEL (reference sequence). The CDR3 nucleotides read TGTGCCAGCAGCCAAGCTCACAGCACTAATTCACCCCTCCACTTT. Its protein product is CASSQAHSTNSPLHF.

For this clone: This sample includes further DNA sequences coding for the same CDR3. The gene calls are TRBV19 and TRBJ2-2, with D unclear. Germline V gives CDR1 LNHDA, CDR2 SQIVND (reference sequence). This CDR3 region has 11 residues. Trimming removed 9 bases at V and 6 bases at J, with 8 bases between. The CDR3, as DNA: TGTGCCAGCCGGTTGGCCGGGGAGCTGTTTTTT. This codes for CASRLAGELFF.

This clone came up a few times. Here the CDR3 DNA reads TGTGCCAGCAGCCCGTATGGGCGGGGGGCGAACACCGGGGAGCTGTTTTTT. Protein product: CASSPYGRGANTGELFF. This chain connects TRBV7-6 to TRBJ2-2; 8 bases agree with TRBD2. The CDR3 length is 17 residues. V shed 5 bases, J shed 0 bases, and the junction held 8 bases outside the gene matches. Germline V lookup: CDR1 SGHVS, CDR2 FNYEAQ.

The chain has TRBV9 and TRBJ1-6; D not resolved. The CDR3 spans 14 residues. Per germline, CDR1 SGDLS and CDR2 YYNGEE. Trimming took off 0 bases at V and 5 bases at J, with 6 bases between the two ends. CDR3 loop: CASSVGPDNSPLHF. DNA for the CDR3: TGTGCCAGCAGCGTAGGTCCCGATAATTCACCCCTCCACTTT.

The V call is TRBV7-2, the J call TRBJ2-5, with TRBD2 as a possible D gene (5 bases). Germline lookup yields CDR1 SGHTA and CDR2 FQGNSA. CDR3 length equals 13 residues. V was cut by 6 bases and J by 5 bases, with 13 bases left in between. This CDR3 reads CASSRTSMETQYF. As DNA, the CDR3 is TGTGCCAGCAGTCGTACTAGTATGGAGACCCAGTACTTC.

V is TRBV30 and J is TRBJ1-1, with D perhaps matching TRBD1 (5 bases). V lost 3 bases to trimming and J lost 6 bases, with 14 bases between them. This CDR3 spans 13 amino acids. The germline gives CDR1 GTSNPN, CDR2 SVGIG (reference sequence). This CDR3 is CAWSHGQHAEAFF. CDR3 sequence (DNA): TGTGCCTGGAGCCACGGACAACACGCTGAAGCTTTCTTT.

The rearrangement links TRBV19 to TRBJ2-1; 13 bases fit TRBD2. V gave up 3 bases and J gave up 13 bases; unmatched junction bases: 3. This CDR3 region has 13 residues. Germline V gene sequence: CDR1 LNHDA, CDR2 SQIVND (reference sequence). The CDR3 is CASSMGLAGFQFF. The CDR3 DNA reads TGTGCCAGTAGTATGGGACTAGCGGGGTTCCAGTTCTTC. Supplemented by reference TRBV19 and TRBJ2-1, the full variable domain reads DGGITQSPKYLFRKEGQNVTLSCEQNLNHDAMYWYRQDPGQGLRLIYYSQIVNDFQKGDIAEGYSVSREKKESFPLTVTSAQKNPTAFYLCASSMGLAGFQFFGPGTRLTVL.

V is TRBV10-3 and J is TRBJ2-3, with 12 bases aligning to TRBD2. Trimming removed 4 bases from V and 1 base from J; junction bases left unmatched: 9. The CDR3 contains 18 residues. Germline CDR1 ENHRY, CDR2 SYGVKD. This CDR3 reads CAISVALAGGYGTDTQYF. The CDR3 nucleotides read TGTGCCATCAGTGTCGCACTAGCGGGGGGTTATGGCACAGATACGCAGTATTTT.

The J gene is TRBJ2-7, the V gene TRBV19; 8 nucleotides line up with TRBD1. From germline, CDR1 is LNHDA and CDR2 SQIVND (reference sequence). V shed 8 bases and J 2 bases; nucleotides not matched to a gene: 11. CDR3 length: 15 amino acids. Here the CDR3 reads CASRYAGTGAYEQYF. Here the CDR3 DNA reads TGTGCCAGTCGCTATGCCGGGACAGGAGCCTACGAGCAGTACTTC.